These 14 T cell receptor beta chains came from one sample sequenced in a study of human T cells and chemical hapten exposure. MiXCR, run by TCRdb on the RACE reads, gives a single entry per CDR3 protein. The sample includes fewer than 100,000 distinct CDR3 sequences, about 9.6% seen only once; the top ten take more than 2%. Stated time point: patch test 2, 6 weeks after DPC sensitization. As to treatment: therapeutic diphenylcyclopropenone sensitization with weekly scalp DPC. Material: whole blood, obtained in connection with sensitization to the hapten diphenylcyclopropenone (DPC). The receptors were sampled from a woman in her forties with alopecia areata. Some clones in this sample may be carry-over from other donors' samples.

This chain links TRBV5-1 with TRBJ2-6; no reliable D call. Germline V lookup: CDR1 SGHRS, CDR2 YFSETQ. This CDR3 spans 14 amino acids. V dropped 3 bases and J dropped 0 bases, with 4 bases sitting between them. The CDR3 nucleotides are TGCGCCAGCAGCTCTTCCTCTGGGGCCAACGTCCTGACTTTC. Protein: CASSSSSGANVLTF.

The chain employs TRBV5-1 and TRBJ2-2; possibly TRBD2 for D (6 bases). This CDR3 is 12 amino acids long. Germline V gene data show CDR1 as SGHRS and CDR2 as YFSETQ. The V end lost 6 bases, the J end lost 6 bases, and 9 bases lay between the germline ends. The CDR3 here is CASKEGAGELFF. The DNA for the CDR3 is TGCGCCAGCAAGGAGGGCGCCGGGGAGCTGTTTTTT.

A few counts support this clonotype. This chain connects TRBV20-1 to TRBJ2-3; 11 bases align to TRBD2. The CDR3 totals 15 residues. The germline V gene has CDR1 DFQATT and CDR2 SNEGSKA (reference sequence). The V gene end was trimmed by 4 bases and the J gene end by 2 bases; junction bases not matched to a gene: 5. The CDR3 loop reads CSATRLAGSTDTQYF. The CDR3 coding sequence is TGCAGTGCTACACGACTAGCGGGATCCACAGATACGCAGTATTTT.

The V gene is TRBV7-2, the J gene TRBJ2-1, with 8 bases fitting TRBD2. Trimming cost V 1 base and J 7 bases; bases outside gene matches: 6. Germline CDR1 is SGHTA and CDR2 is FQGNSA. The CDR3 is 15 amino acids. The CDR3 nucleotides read TGTGCCAGCAGCTTAGGGGGTAGCGGGAATAATGAGCAGTTCTTC. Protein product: CASSLGGSGNNEQFF.

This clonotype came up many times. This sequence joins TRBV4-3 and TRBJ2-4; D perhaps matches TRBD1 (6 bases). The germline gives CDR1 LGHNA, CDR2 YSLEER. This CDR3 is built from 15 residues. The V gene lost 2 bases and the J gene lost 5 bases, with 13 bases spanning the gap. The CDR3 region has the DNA TGCGCCAGCAGCCAAACAAACAGGGTCCAAAACATTCAGTACTTC. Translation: CASSQTNRVQNIQYF.

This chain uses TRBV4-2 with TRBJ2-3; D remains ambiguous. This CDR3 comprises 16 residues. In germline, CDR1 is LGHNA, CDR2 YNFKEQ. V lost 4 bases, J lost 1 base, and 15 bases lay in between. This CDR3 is CASSRQWQSGTDTQYF. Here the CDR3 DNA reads TGTGCCAGCAGCCGCCAGTGGCAATCCGGCACAGATACGCAGTATTTT.

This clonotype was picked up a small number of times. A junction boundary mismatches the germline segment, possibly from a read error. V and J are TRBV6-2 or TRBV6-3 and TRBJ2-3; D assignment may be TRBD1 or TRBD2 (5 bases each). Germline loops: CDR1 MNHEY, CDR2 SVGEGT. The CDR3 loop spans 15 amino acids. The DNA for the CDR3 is TGTGCCAGCAGTCACTCCGGGACGAAGACCGATACGCAGTATTTT. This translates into CASSHSGTKTDTQYF.

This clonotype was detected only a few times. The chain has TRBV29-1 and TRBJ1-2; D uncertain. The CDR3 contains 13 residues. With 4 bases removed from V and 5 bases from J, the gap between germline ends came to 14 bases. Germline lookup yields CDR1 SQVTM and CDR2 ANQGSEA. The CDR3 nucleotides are TGCAGCGTTGTTCCTTTCTCTGGGTATGGCTACACCTTC. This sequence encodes CSVVPFSGYGYTF.

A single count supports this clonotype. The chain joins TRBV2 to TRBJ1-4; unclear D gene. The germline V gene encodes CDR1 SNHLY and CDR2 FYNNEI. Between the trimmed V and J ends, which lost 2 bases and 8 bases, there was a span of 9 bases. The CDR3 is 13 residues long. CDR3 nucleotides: TGTGCCAGCAGTGAATGGAGCTTCGAAAAACTGTTTTTT. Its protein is CASSEWSFEKLFF.

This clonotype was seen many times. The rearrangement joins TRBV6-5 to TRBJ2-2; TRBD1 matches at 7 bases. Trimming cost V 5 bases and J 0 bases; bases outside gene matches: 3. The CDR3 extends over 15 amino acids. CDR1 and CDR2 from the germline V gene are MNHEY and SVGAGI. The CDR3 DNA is TGTGCCAGCAGTCGGGACAGTTCGAACACCGGGGAGCTGTTTTTT. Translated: CASSRDSSNTGELFF.

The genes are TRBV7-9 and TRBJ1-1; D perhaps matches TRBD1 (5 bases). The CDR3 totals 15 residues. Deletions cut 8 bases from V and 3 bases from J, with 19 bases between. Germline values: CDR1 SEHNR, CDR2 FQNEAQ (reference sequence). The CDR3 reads CASGRAQGGDTEAFF. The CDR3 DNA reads TGTGCCAGCGGCCGGGCCCAGGGCGGGGACACTGAAGCTTTCTTT.

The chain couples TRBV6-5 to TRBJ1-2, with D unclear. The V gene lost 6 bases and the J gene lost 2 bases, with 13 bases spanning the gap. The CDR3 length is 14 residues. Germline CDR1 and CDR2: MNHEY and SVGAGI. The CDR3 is CASSPDRRNYGYTF. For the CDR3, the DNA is TGTGCCAGCAGCCCGGACCGACGAAACTATGGCTACACCTTC.

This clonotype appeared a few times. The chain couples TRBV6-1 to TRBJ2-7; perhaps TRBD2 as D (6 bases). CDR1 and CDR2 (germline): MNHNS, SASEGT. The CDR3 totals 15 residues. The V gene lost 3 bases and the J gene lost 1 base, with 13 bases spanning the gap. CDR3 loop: CASSDNSGKSYEQYF. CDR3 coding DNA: TGTGCCAGCAGTGATAATAGCGGAAAATCCTACGAGCAGTACTTC.

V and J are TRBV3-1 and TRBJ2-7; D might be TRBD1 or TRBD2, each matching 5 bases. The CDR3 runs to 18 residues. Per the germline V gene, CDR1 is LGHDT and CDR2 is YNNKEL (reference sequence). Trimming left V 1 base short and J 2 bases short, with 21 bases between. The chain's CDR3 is CASSQGVGAGDRTYEQYF. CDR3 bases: TGTGCCAGCAGCCAAGGGGTCGGGGCAGGAGACCGAACCTACGAGCAGTACTTC.